This T cell receptor (beta chain) derives from a study of cytomegalovirus exposure and HLA in healthy donors. Use of 60 Vbeta and 13 Jbeta primers characterized the PCR. The protocol was immunoSEQ multiplex PCR, while the TCRdb copy is restricted to in-frame clones and leaves out a portion. Its clone listing holds about 170,000 clones. V lost 4 bases to trimming and J lost 6 bases; unmatched junction nucleotides: 6. In germline, CDR1 is SGHNT, CDR2 YYREEE (reference sequence). The CDR3 runs 15 residues. This chain links TRBV5-4 with TRBJ2-7; 14 bases map to TRBD2. The TCR sequence derives from a woman aged 55-70 years in good health and CMV-seronegative. Specimen: PBMCs. The CDR3 spells CASSPGTSGRGEQYF. The DNA of the CDR3 is TGTGCCAGCAGCCCTGGGACTAGCGGGAGAGGCGAGCAGTACTTC.